The 16 T cell receptor beta chains below come from one sample, sequenced in a study of control samples from healthy donors and cancer patients. Measured with immunoSEQ multiplex PCR; TCRdb has only the in-frame clones, and not every one. The sample holds approximately 130,000 clones, roughly 87% seen once. Sequencing was performed on blood. The receptors come from a man aged 40-50 years in good health.

The V and J genes are TRBV9 and TRBJ2-1; 10 bases fit TRBD1. The J segment lost 7 bases and the V segment lost 0 bases, leaving 4 bases of the junction unmatched. This CDR3 comprises 15 residues. CDR1 is SGDLS and CDR2 is YYNGEE in the germline V gene. The CDR3 protein is CASSVGQGAFNEQFF. The DNA for the CDR3 is TGTGCCAGCAGCGTAGGACAGGGGGCCTTTAATGAGCAGTTCTTC.

This chain joins TRBV24-1 and TRBJ2-1; D unresolved. V was shortened by 9 bases and J by 6 bases, with 8 bases between the two germline ends. The germline V gene has CDR1 KGHDR and CDR2 SFDVKD. The CDR3 has 11 residues. DNA of the CDR3: TGTGCCACCGAGGCCGTCAATGAGCAGTTCTTC. Its protein is CATEAVNEQFF.

V and J are TRBV7-2 and TRBJ1-1; D gene ambiguous. The CDR3 consists of 14 residues. The germline V and J ends were trimmed by 1 base and 1 base, with 7 bases remaining between them. Germline CDR1 SGHTA, CDR2 FQGNSA. CDR3 in amino acids: CASSLVSANTEAFF. The CDR3 bases are TGTGCCAGCAGCTTAGTTTCAGCGAACACTGAAGCTTTCTTT.

The chain has TRBV30 and TRBJ1-1, with unresolved D. Germline CDR1 is GTSNPN and CDR2 is SVGIG (reference sequence). Between the trimmed V and J ends, which lost 4 bases and 3 bases, there was a span of 9 bases. The CDR3 extends over 12 amino acids. The chain's CDR3 is CAWTGQHTEAFF. The CDR3 DNA sequence: TGTGCCTGGACGGGTCAGCACACTGAAGCTTTCTTT.

The gene calls are TRBV9 and TRBJ1-3; TRBD1 matches at 7 bases. The trim removed 4 bases at V and 3 bases at J, leaving 10 bases unmatched. This CDR3 is built from 16 residues. In germline, CDR1 is SGDLS, CDR2 YYNGEE. The CDR3 protein is CASSHQTGLSGNTIYF. DNA for the CDR3: TGTGCCAGCAGCCATCAGACAGGGCTTAGTGGAAACACCATATATTTT.

This chain joins TRBV18 and TRBJ2-7; D is possibly TRBD1 (5 bases). The CDR3 consists of 13 residues. Trimming removed 3 bases from V and 1 base from J, with 7 bases in between. Germline V gives CDR1 KGHSH, CDR2 LQKENI. CDR3: CASSPGRSYEQYF. The CDR3 nucleotides read TGTGCCAGCTCACCGGGGCGATCCTACGAGCAGTACTTC.

This chain uses TRBV4-3 with TRBJ1-3; the D is unclear. The CDR3 covers 13 residues. The germline gives CDR1 LGHNA, CDR2 YSLEER. The germline V and J ends were trimmed by 0 bases and 3 bases, with 3 bases remaining between them. CDR3 sequence reads: CASSQDFGNTIYF. CDR3 nucleotide sequence: TGCGCCAGCAGCCAAGATTTTGGAAACACCATATATTTT.

The V call is TRBV7-9, the J call TRBJ2-7, with 10 bases matching TRBD2. Looked up from germline, CDR1 is SEHNR and CDR2 is FQNEAQ (reference sequence). This CDR3 contains 16 residues. V lost 2 bases to trimming and J lost 0 bases; unmatched junction nucleotides: 4. CDR3 protein: CASSLQLAGSSYEQYF. The DNA for the CDR3 is TGTGCCAGCAGCTTACAACTAGCGGGGAGCTCCTACGAGCAGTACTTC.

This rearrangement joins TRBV5-4 to TRBJ1-1, with D unclear. The CDR3 runs 15 residues. Germline V CDR1 and CDR2: SGHNT, YYREEE (reference sequence). With 4 bases removed from V and 5 bases from J, the gap between germline ends came to 18 bases. This CDR3 is CASSGEAHMGTEAFF. CDR3 DNA: TGTGCCAGCAGCGGGGAGGCCCATATGGGGACTGAAGCTTTCTTT.

The gene calls are TRBV2 and TRBJ1-1; D is unclear. This CDR3 region has 12 residues. V lost 6 bases and J 10 bases, leaving 15 bases between the germline ends. Germline V lookup: CDR1 SNHLY, CDR2 FYNNEI. CDR3 DNA: TGTGCCAGCAGCTGGGAACGGGCAGGAGCTTTCTTT. It is translated as CASSWERAGAFF.

This clone was counted once. In DNA form, the CDR3 reads TGTGCCAGCAGTTCCCGCGGACAGGCCGAAAAACTGTTTTTT. Its translation: CASSSRGQAEKLFF. The rearrangement links TRBV6-6 to TRBJ1-4, with 7 bases aligning to TRBD1. From germline, CDR1 is MNHNY and CDR2 SVGAGI (reference sequence). The CDR3 runs to 14 residues. The trim removed 4 bases at V and 8 bases at J, leaving 7 bases unmatched.

V gene TRBV25-1 combines with J gene TRBJ1-3; no firm D call. V lost 1 base and J 11 bases, leaving 18 bases between the germline ends. This CDR3 comprises 15 residues. Per germline, CDR1 MGHDK and CDR2 SYGVNS. The CDR3 is CASSESATKGTSIYF. The CDR3 nucleotides are TGTGCCAGCAGTGAATCAGCGACAAAGGGTACCTCCATATATTTT.

The V call is TRBV9, the J call TRBJ2-7; unclear D gene. The germline V gene encodes CDR1 SGDLS and CDR2 YYNGEE. The CDR3 covers 14 residues. Trimming stripped 3 bases from V and 1 base from J, with 11 bases between. CDR3 nucleotide sequence: TGTGCCAGCAGCGGCACCACAAGGTCCTACGAGCAGTACTTC. Amino acid sequence: CASSGTTRSYEQYF.

The chain is built from TRBV5-6 and TRBJ1-4, with D unresolved. This CDR3 is 15 amino acids long. V lost 2 bases to trimming and J lost 6 bases, with 14 bases between them. Germline V gene lookup returns CDR1 SGHDT and CDR2 YYEEEE. The CDR3 bases are TGTGCCAGCAGCTTATTGGACCCCTTGGATGAAAAACTGTTTTTT. It translates to CASSLLDPLDEKLFF. The whole variable domain, remainder taken from reference TRBV5-6 and TRBJ1-4, is DAGVTQSPTHLIKTRGQQVTLRCSPKSGHDTVSWYQQALGQGPQFIFQYYEEEERQRGNFPDRFSGHQFPNYSSELNVNALLLGDSALYLCASSLLDPLDEKLFFGSGTQLSVL.

V and J are TRBV5-1 and TRBJ1-1; D is undetermined. This CDR3 is 16 amino acids long. V lost 0 bases and J lost 6, with 18 bases in between. CDR1 and CDR2 (germline): SGHRS, YFSETQ. CDR3: CASSLAEWPRSAEAFF. In DNA, the CDR3 is TGCGCCAGCAGCTTGGCAGAGTGGCCCCGGTCGGCTGAAGCTTTCTTT.

This clone has a handful of counts. The rearrangement links TRBV6-1 to TRBJ2-2; D gene uncertain. The germline V and J ends were trimmed by 3 bases and 8 bases, with 19 bases remaining between them. CDR1 MNHNS and CDR2 SASEGT come from the germline V gene. The CDR3 spans 16 residues. As DNA, the CDR3 is TGTGCCAGCAGTGATTACGGCGGCCCGTTGGAAGGGGAGCTGTTTTTT. This sequence encodes CASSDYGGPLEGELFF.